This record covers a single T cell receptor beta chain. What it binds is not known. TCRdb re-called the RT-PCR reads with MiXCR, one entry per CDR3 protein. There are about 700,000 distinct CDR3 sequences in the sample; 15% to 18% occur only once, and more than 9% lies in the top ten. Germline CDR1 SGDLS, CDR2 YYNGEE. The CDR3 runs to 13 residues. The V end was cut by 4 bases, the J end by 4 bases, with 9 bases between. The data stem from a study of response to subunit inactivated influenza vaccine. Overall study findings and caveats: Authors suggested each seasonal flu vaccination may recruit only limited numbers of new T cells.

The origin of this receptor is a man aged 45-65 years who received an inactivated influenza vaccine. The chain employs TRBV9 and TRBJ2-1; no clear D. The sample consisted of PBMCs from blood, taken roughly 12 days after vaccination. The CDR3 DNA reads TGTGCCAGCAGCCCCCCCCATTACAATGAGCAGTTCTTC. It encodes CASSPPHYNEQFF.